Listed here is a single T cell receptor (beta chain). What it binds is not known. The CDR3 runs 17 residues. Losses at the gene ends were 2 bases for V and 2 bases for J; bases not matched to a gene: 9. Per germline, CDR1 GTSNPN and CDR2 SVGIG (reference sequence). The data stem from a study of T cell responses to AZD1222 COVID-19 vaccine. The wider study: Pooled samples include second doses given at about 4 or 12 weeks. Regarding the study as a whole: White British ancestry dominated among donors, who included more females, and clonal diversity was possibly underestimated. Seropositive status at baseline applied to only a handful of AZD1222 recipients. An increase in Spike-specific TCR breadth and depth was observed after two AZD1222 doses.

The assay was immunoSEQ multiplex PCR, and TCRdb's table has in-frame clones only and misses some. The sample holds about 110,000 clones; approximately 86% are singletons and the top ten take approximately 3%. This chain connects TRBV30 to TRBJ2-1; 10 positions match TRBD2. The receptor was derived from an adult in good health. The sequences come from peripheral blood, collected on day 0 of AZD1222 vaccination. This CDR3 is CAWSSTRTSGTYNEQFF. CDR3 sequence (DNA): TGTGCCTGGAGTTCCACTCGGACTAGCGGAACCTACAATGAGCAGTTCTTC.